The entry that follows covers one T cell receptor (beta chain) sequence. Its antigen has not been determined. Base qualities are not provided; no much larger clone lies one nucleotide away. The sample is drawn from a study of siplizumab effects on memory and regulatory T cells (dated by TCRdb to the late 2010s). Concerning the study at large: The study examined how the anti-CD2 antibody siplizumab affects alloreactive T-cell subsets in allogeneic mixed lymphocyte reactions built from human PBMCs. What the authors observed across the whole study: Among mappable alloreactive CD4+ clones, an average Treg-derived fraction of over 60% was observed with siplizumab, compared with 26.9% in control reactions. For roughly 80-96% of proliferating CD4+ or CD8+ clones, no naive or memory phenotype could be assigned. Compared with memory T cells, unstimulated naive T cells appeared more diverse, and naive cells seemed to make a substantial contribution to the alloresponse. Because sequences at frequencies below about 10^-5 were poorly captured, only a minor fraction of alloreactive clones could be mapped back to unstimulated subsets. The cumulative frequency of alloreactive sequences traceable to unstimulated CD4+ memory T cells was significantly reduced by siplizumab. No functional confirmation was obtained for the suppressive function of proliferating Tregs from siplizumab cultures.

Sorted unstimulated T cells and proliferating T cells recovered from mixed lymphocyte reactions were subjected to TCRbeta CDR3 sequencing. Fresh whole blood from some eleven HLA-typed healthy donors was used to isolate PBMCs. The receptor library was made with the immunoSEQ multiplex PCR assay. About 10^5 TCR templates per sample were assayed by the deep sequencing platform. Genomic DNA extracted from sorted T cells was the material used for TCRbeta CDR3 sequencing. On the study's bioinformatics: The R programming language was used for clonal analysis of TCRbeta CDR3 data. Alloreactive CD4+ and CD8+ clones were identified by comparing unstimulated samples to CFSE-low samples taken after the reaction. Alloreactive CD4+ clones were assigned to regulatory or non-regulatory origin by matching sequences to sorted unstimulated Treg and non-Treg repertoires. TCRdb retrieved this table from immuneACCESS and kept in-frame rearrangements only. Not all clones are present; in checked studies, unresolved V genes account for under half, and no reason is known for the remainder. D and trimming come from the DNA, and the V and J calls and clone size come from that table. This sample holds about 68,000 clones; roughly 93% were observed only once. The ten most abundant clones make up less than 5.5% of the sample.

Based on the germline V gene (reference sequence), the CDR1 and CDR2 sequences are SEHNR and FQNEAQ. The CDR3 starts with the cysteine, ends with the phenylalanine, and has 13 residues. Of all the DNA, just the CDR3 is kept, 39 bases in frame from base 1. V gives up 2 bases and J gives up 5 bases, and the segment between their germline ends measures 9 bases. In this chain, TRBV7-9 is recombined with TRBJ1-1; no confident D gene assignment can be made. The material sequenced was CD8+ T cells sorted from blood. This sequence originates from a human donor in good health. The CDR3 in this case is CASSLSGLTEAFF. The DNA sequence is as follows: TGTGCCAGCAGCTTATCGGGGTTAACTGAAGCTTTCTTT.